This record concerns one T cell receptor (beta chain) sequence. Antigen specificity is unknown. The data stem from a study of T cells after yellow fever vaccination. Via MiXCR, TCRdb re-called the 5' RACE reads, giving one row per CDR3 protein. Counted here are about 350,000 distinct CDR3 sequences, 9.5% to 15% occurring once; the ten biggest clones make up more than 3%. Notes on the study in general: Abundant clonotypes (contaminants from the bulk population) could be present in FACS-sorted repertoires.

V lost 6 bases and J 6 bases, leaving 12 bases between the germline ends. This CDR3 spans 13 amino acids. Germline values: CDR1 SGHRS, CDR2 YFSETQ. This sequence joins TRBV5-1 and TRBJ2-2, with D perhaps TRBD1 or TRBD2 (5 bases each). This TCR came from a man younger than 35 who received the YFV17D yellow fever vaccine. The sequencing used CD4+ T cells sorted from PBMCs, collected 15 days after the yellow fever booster vaccination. Written as DNA, the CDR3 is TGCGCCAGCACCGTGCGAGGGGCCGGGGAGCTGTTTTTT. Residues: CASTVRGAGELFF.